The rows below give T cell receptor beta chains drawn from one sample of a study of identical twins. Using its own MiXCR run on the 5' RACE reads, TCRdb lists one record per CDR3 protein. Among nearly 200,000 distinct CDR3 sequences listed, 15% to 20% were seen once. The data were also submitted as part of a second study, on T cells expressing NK-cell markers.

Material for sequencing was CD8+ T cells sorted from blood. The source of these receptors is a woman younger than 30 in good health. Each CDR3 is given with its conserved first and last residue. Fields, in order: J gene, clone size, V gene, D gene, CDR3 protein, CDR3 DNA. The D gene is left open where the match is weak. Clone size is shown for a subset of rows, as once, few, many or a class of expanded clone.

j_call: TRBJ2-3; clone_size: NA; v_call: TRBV12-3/TRBV12-4; d_call: TRBD2; cdr3_aa: CASVGASGSNTQYF; cdr3_nt: TGTGCCAGCGTAGGGGCTAGCGGGAGTAATACGCAGTATTTT
j_call: TRBJ2-1; clone_size: NA; v_call: TRBV20-1; d_call: NA; cdr3_aa: CSASRGLSSYNEQFF; cdr3_nt: TGCAGTGCTAGTAGGGGACTGAGCTCCTACAATGAGCAGTTCTTC
j_call: TRBJ2-7; clone_size: NA; v_call: TRBV6-1; d_call: TRBD1; cdr3_aa: CASSTGALQYSEQYF; cdr3_nt: TGTGCCAGCAGTACAGGGGCCCTCCAATACTCCGAGCAGTACTTC
j_call: TRBJ2-3; clone_size: NA; v_call: TRBV14; d_call: NA; cdr3_aa: CASSQVGVSTDTQYF; cdr3_nt: TGTGCCAGCAGCCAAGTTGGGGTTAGCACAGATACGCAGTATTTT
j_call: TRBJ2-7; clone_size: NA; v_call: TRBV7-4; d_call: TRBD2; cdr3_aa: CASSLALGSGRQYSSYEQYF; cdr3_nt: TGTGCCAGCAGCTTAGCGCTCGGTAGCGGGAGGCAATACTCCTCCTACGAGCAGTACTTC
j_call: TRBJ2-5; clone_size: NA; v_call: TRBV6-2/TRBV6-3; d_call: TRBD1; cdr3_aa: CASIQDRGYQETQYF; cdr3_nt: TGTGCCAGCATCCAAGACAGGGGGTACCAAGAGACCCAGTACTTC
j_call: TRBJ2-3; clone_size: NA; v_call: TRBV7-3; d_call: TRBD2; cdr3_aa: CASSPSGGVGDTQYF; cdr3_nt: TGTGCCAGCAGCCCTAGCGGGGGGGTTGGGGATACGCAGTATTTT
j_call: TRBJ2-1; clone_size: few; v_call: TRBV7-9; d_call: NA; cdr3_aa: CASSDSPEQFF; cdr3_nt: TGTGCCAGCAGCGATAGCCCTGAGCAGTTCTTC
j_call: TRBJ1-2; clone_size: NA; v_call: TRBV11-2; d_call: NA; cdr3_aa: CASRHMKDLPPNYGYTF; cdr3_nt: TGTGCCAGCAGGCACATGAAGGACCTCCCTCCTAACTATGGCTACACCTTC
j_call: TRBJ1-1; clone_size: few; v_call: TRBV15; d_call: NA; cdr3_aa: CATSSVGNTEAFF; cdr3_nt: TGTGCCACCAGCAGTGTGGGGAACACTGAAGCTTTCTTT
j_call: TRBJ2-1; clone_size: NA; v_call: TRBV29-1; d_call: NA; cdr3_aa: CSVEYRGRYNEQFF; cdr3_nt: TGCAGCGTTGAATACCGGGGACGGTACAATGAGCAGTTCTTC
j_call: TRBJ2-1; clone_size: NA; v_call: TRBV7-8; d_call: TRBD2; cdr3_aa: CASSLTSGTYNEQFF; cdr3_nt: TGTGCCAGCAGCTTGACTAGCGGGACCTACAATGAGCAGTTCTTC
j_call: TRBJ2-2; clone_size: few; v_call: TRBV10-3; d_call: NA; cdr3_aa: CAISEGGPGELFF; cdr3_nt: TGTGCCATCAGTGAGGGGGGGCCCGGGGAGCTGTTTTTT
j_call: TRBJ1-1; clone_size: NA; v_call: TRBV11-2; d_call: NA; cdr3_aa: CASSLDGGQNTEAFF; cdr3_nt: TGTGCCAGCAGCTTAGATGGGGGACAGAACACTGAAGCTTTCTTT
j_call: TRBJ1-5; clone_size: few; v_call: TRBV5-6; d_call: NA; cdr3_aa: CASSLDGARQPQHF; cdr3_nt: TGTGCCAGCAGCTTGGACGGGGCCCGGCAGCCCCAGCATTTT
j_call: TRBJ2-7; clone_size: few; v_call: TRBV7-7; d_call: TRBD1; cdr3_aa: CASSLAPGQIYEQYF; cdr3_nt: TGTGCCAGCAGCTTAGCCCCGGGACAGATCTACGAGCAGTACTTC
j_call: TRBJ2-3; clone_size: NA; v_call: TRBV5-6; d_call: NA; cdr3_aa: CASSSPGQIPHTQYF; cdr3_nt: TGTGCCAGCAGTTCGCCGGGACAAATACCACATACGCAGTATTTT
j_call: TRBJ2-3; clone_size: few; v_call: TRBV7-8; d_call: NA; cdr3_aa: CASSLYSANTDTQYF; cdr3_nt: TGTGCCAGCAGCTTATACTCGGCTAACACAGATACGCAGTATTTT
j_call: TRBJ2-7; clone_size: few; v_call: TRBV30; d_call: NA; cdr3_aa: CAWSLSYEQYF; cdr3_nt: TGTGCCTGGAGCCTCAGCTACGAGCAGTACTTC
j_call: TRBJ2-1; clone_size: few; v_call: TRBV3-1; d_call: TRBD2; cdr3_aa: CASSLGGTSLNEQFF; cdr3_nt: TGTGCCAGCAGCCTGGGGGGGACTAGCCTCAATGAGCAGTTCTTC
j_call: TRBJ2-3; clone_size: many; v_call: TRBV12-3/TRBV12-4; d_call: NA; cdr3_aa: CASSFTSSTDTQYF; cdr3_nt: TGTGCCAGCAGTTTCACGAGTAGCACAGATACGCAGTATTTT
j_call: TRBJ2-5; clone_size: NA; v_call: TRBV9; d_call: NA; cdr3_aa: CASSTSRTQETQYF; cdr3_nt: TGTGCCAGCAGCACAAGCAGAACCCAAGAGACCCAGTACTTC
j_call: TRBJ2-3; clone_size: few; v_call: TRBV4-1; d_call: NA; cdr3_aa: CASSHAGTLPSDTQYF; cdr3_nt: TGCGCCAGCAGCCACGCCGGCACCCTCCCTTCAGATACGCAGTATTTT
j_call: TRBJ2-7; clone_size: few; v_call: TRBV5-1; d_call: NA; cdr3_aa: CASSDSLRDEQYF; cdr3_nt: TGCGCCAGCAGTGACTCCCTCAGGGACGAGCAGTACTTC
j_call: TRBJ2-4; clone_size: NA; v_call: TRBV6-5; d_call: NA; cdr3_aa: CASSYSPGATKNIQYF; cdr3_nt: TGTGCCAGCAGTTACTCCCCAGGGGCAACCAAAAACATTCAGTACTTC
j_call: TRBJ2-3; clone_size: NA; v_call: TRBV12-5; d_call: NA; cdr3_aa: CASGLQRTQYF; cdr3_nt: TGTGCTAGTGGTTTGCAGCGTACGCAGTATTTT
j_call: TRBJ2-7; clone_size: few; v_call: TRBV28; d_call: NA; cdr3_aa: CASSVRGAYEQYF; cdr3_nt: TGTGCCAGCAGTGTCCGGGGCGCCTACGAGCAGTACTTC
j_call: TRBJ2-3; clone_size: NA; v_call: TRBV2; d_call: TRBD1; cdr3_aa: CASSEAIGKTGTSTDTQYF; cdr3_nt: TGTGCCAGCAGTGAAGCCATCGGAAAGACAGGGACCAGCACAGATACGCAGTATTTT
j_call: TRBJ2-1; clone_size: NA; v_call: TRBV7-9; d_call: TRBD1; cdr3_aa: CASSPSQGDLNWDEQFF; cdr3_nt: TGTGCCAGCAGCCCTAGTCAGGGGGACCTAAATTGGGATGAGCAGTTCTTC
j_call: TRBJ2-7; clone_size: few; v_call: TRBV12-3/TRBV12-4; d_call: NA; cdr3_aa: CASSPSPQGQYF; cdr3_nt: TGTGCCAGCAGCCCTTCTCCACAGGGGCAGTACTTC
j_call: TRBJ2-3; clone_size: few; v_call: TRBV7-9; d_call: NA; cdr3_aa: CASSPSSDSQYF; cdr3_nt: TGTGCCAGCAGCCCCTCTTCTGATTCGCAGTATTTT
j_call: TRBJ2-6; clone_size: NA; v_call: TRBV29-1; d_call: TRBD1; cdr3_aa: CSVVWQDRGSGANVLTF; cdr3_nt: TGCAGCGTTGTTTGGCAGGACAGGGGTTCTGGGGCCAACGTCCTGACTTTC
j_call: TRBJ2-1; clone_size: NA; v_call: TRBV5-6; d_call: NA; cdr3_aa: CASSIGSKFYNEQFF; cdr3_nt: TGTGCCAGCAGTATAGGGAGTAAATTCTACAATGAGCAGTTCTTC
j_call: TRBJ1-2; clone_size: NA; v_call: TRBV5-6; d_call: TRBD1; cdr3_aa: CASSLQGNGYTF; cdr3_nt: TGTGCCAGCAGCCTACAGGGGAATGGCTACACCTTC
j_call: TRBJ1-1; clone_size: few; v_call: TRBV3-1; d_call: NA; cdr3_aa: CASSKGVGQLHTEAFF; cdr3_nt: TGTGCCAGCAGCAAAGGGGTGGGGCAGCTGCACACTGAAGCTTTCTTT
j_call: TRBJ2-1; clone_size: NA; v_call: TRBV6-1; d_call: TRBD2; cdr3_aa: CASAALSSGIYNEQFF; cdr3_nt: TGTGCCAGCGCCGCACTATCTAGCGGGATTTACAATGAGCAGTTCTTC
j_call: TRBJ2-3; clone_size: few; v_call: TRBV28; d_call: NA; cdr3_aa: CASSVDTDTQYF; cdr3_nt: TGTGCCAGTTCCGTCGACACAGATACGCAGTATTTT
j_call: TRBJ2-7; clone_size: NA; v_call: TRBV7-9; d_call: TRBD1; cdr3_aa: CASSLPGQGNKDEQYF; cdr3_nt: TGTGCCAGCAGCCTCCCGGGACAGGGTAATAAGGACGAGCAGTACTTC
j_call: TRBJ2-1; clone_size: NA; v_call: TRBV6-2/TRBV6-3; d_call: NA; cdr3_aa: CASIPRGSSYNEQFF; cdr3_nt: TGTGCCAGCATCCCCCGGGGTTCCTCCTACAATGAGCAGTTCTTC
j_call: TRBJ1-2; clone_size: many; v_call: TRBV7-9; d_call: NA; cdr3_aa: CASSKGQGDYTF; cdr3_nt: TGTGCCAGCAGCAAAGGGCAGGGAGACTACACCTTC
j_call: TRBJ2-3; clone_size: many; v_call: TRBV29-1; d_call: NA; cdr3_aa: CSVPLDTQYF; cdr3_nt: TGCAGCGTGCCCCTGGATACGCAGTATTTT
j_call: TRBJ1-6; clone_size: NA; v_call: TRBV5-6; d_call: NA; cdr3_aa: CASSLWNSPLHF; cdr3_nt: TGTGCCAGCAGCTTATGGAATTCACCCCTCCACTTT
j_call: TRBJ2-1; clone_size: NA; v_call: TRBV7-9; d_call: TRBD2; cdr3_aa: CASSSKRLADNEQFF; cdr3_nt: TGTGCCAGCAGCTCGAAGCGACTAGCGGACAATGAGCAGTTCTTC
j_call: TRBJ2-3; clone_size: NA; v_call: TRBV9; d_call: NA; cdr3_aa: CASSVAWGTSTDTQYF; cdr3_nt: TGTGCCAGCAGCGTAGCCTGGGGGACTAGCACAGATACGCAGTATTTT
j_call: TRBJ2-7; clone_size: NA; v_call: TRBV6-1; d_call: NA; cdr3_aa: CASSEAGQSYEQYF; cdr3_nt: TGTGCCAGCAGTGAAGCAGGGCAAAGCTACGAGCAGTACTTC
j_call: TRBJ1-4; clone_size: NA; v_call: TRBV7-9; d_call: NA; cdr3_aa: CASSPPLTENEKLFF; cdr3_nt: TGTGCCAGCAGCCCCCCGTTGACAGAGAATGAAAAACTGTTTTTT
j_call: TRBJ2-7; clone_size: NA; v_call: TRBV3-1; d_call: TRBD1; cdr3_aa: CASSPGQGLWEQYF; cdr3_nt: TGTGCCAGCAGCCCGGGACAGGGCCTTTGGGAGCAGTACTTC
j_call: TRBJ2-7; clone_size: NA; v_call: TRBV6-1; d_call: TRBD1; cdr3_aa: CASSSGQADTYEQYF; cdr3_nt: TGTGCCAGCAGCTCAGGACAGGCTGATACCTACGAGCAGTACTTC
j_call: TRBJ2-1; clone_size: few; v_call: TRBV2; d_call: NA; cdr3_aa: CASSAENEQFF; cdr3_nt: TGTGCCAGCAGTGCAGAAAATGAGCAGTTCTTC
j_call: TRBJ1-5; clone_size: NA; v_call: TRBV5-1; d_call: NA; cdr3_aa: CASSLSGPGQPQHF; cdr3_nt: TGCGCCAGCAGCTTGTCAGGGCCCGGTCAGCCCCAGCATTTT
j_call: TRBJ2-5; clone_size: NA; v_call: TRBV12-3/TRBV12-4; d_call: TRBD1; cdr3_aa: CASSPGQEETQYF; cdr3_nt: TGTGCCAGCAGTCCGGGACAGGAAGAGACCCAGTACTTC